This passage covers 9 T cell receptor beta chains from one sample sequenced in a study of cytomegalovirus exposure and HLA in healthy donors. Amplification used 60 Vbeta primers and 13 Jbeta primers. Clones were sequenced by immunoSEQ multiplex PCR, and TCRdb holds only the in-frame ones, with some missing. The data show fewer than 200,000 clones, around 86% seen once. Sequenced sample: PBMCs. The source of these receptors is a human donor in good health.

This clone occurred once. The rearrangement joins TRBV5-6 to TRBJ2-3; D remains ambiguous. Trimming removed 4 bases at V and 8 bases at J, with 11 bases between. CDR3 length equals 12 residues. Germline CDR1 and CDR2: SGHDT and YYEEEE. Here the CDR3 DNA reads TGTGCCAGCAGCCCCGCGGTCGGTACGCAGTATTTT. Translated: CASSPAVGTQYF.

The chain recombines TRBV7-9 with TRBJ2-5; D ambiguous. The germline V gene encodes CDR1 SEHNR and CDR2 FQNEAQ (reference sequence). The CDR3 spans 14 residues. V was shortened by 5 bases and J by 5 bases, with 15 bases between the two germline ends. Written as DNA, the CDR3 is TGTGCCAGCAGCCCCGACCCGGTCGGGGAGACCCAGTACTTC. Translating it yields CASSPDPVGETQYF.

This clone was counted once. This chain uses TRBV2 with TRBJ2-1; tentative D call: TRBD2 (6 bases). The CDR3 sequence is 14 residues long. Germline V lookup: CDR1 SNHLY, CDR2 FYNNEI. Trimming took 4 bases from V and 8 from J, leaving 15 bases between them. The CDR3 DNA is TGTGCCAGCAGTGCCTTTGGGACTTCCCATGAGCAGTTCTTC. It specifies CASSAFGTSHEQFF.

The CDR3 bases are TGTGCCAGCAGCCAGACAGGGGATCGGAATCAGCCCCAGCATTTT. It is translated as CASSQTGDRNQPQHF. The chain has TRBV6-6 and TRBJ1-5; 8 bases line up with TRBD1. The ends lost 6 bases at V and 4 bases at J; junction bases unmatched: 8. The germline V gene encodes CDR1 MNHNY and CDR2 SVGAGI (reference sequence). The length of the CDR3 is 15 residues.

The chain has TRBV11-3 and TRBJ1-1; D perhaps matches TRBD1 (6 bases). Looked up from germline, CDR1 is SGHNT and CDR2 is YENEEA. The CDR3 loop spans 13 amino acids. Trimming took off 6 bases at V and 2 bases at J, with 10 bases between the two ends. Written as DNA, the CDR3 is TGTGCCAGCAGTCAACAGGGAAACACTGAAGCTTTCTTT. The encoded protein is CASSQQGNTEAFF.

J is TRBJ1-5 and V is TRBV19; TRBD1 aligns across 8 bases. Germline CDR1 LNHDA, CDR2 SQIVND (reference sequence). The CDR3 is 15 residues long. V shed 10 bases and J 5 bases; nucleotides not matched to a gene: 13. This CDR3 reads CATRRDRGADQPQHF. CDR3 DNA sequence: TGTGCCACCCGTCGTGACAGGGGCGCCGATCAGCCCCAGCATTTT.

This chain joins TRBV19 and TRBJ2-3, with 7 bases aligning to TRBD2. The CDR3 spans 18 residues. CDR1 and CDR2 from the germline V gene are LNHDA and SQIVND (reference sequence). Trimming at V came to 3 bases and at J to 0 bases, leaving 12 bases not matched to a gene. As DNA, the CDR3 is TGTGCCAGTAGTATGAGTTCGGTCGGCGGGGGAAGCACAGATACGCAGTATTTT. It specifies CASSMSSVGGGSTDTQYF.

The chain has TRBV5-1 and TRBJ2-1, with TRBD2 matching 7 bases. Germline V lookup: CDR1 SGHRS, CDR2 YFSETQ. The V gene end was trimmed by 0 bases and the J gene end by 4 bases; junction bases not matched to a gene: 7. The CDR3 length is 16 residues. The CDR3 nucleotides are TGCGCCAGCAGCTTGGTAGTTGGGACTAATTACAATGAGCAGTTCTTC. Translated, it gives CASSLVVGTNYNEQFF.

The genes are TRBV12-5 and TRBJ2-1; D gene ambiguous. Between the trimmed V and J ends, which lost 8 bases and 4 bases, there was a span of 6 bases. The length of the CDR3 is 11 residues. CDR1 is LGHNT, CDR2 FRNRAP, per germline. CDR3 DNA sequence: TGTGCTAGTCGAGGATACAATGAGCAGTTCTTC. Translating gives CASRGYNEQFF. Drawing the rest from reference TRBV12-5 and TRBJ2-1, the complete variable domain is DARVTQTPRHKVTEMGQEVTMRCQPILGHNTVFWYRQTMMQGLELLAYFRNRAPLDDSGMPKDRFSAEMPDATLATLKIQPSEPRDSAVYFCASRGYNEQFFGPGTRLTVL.